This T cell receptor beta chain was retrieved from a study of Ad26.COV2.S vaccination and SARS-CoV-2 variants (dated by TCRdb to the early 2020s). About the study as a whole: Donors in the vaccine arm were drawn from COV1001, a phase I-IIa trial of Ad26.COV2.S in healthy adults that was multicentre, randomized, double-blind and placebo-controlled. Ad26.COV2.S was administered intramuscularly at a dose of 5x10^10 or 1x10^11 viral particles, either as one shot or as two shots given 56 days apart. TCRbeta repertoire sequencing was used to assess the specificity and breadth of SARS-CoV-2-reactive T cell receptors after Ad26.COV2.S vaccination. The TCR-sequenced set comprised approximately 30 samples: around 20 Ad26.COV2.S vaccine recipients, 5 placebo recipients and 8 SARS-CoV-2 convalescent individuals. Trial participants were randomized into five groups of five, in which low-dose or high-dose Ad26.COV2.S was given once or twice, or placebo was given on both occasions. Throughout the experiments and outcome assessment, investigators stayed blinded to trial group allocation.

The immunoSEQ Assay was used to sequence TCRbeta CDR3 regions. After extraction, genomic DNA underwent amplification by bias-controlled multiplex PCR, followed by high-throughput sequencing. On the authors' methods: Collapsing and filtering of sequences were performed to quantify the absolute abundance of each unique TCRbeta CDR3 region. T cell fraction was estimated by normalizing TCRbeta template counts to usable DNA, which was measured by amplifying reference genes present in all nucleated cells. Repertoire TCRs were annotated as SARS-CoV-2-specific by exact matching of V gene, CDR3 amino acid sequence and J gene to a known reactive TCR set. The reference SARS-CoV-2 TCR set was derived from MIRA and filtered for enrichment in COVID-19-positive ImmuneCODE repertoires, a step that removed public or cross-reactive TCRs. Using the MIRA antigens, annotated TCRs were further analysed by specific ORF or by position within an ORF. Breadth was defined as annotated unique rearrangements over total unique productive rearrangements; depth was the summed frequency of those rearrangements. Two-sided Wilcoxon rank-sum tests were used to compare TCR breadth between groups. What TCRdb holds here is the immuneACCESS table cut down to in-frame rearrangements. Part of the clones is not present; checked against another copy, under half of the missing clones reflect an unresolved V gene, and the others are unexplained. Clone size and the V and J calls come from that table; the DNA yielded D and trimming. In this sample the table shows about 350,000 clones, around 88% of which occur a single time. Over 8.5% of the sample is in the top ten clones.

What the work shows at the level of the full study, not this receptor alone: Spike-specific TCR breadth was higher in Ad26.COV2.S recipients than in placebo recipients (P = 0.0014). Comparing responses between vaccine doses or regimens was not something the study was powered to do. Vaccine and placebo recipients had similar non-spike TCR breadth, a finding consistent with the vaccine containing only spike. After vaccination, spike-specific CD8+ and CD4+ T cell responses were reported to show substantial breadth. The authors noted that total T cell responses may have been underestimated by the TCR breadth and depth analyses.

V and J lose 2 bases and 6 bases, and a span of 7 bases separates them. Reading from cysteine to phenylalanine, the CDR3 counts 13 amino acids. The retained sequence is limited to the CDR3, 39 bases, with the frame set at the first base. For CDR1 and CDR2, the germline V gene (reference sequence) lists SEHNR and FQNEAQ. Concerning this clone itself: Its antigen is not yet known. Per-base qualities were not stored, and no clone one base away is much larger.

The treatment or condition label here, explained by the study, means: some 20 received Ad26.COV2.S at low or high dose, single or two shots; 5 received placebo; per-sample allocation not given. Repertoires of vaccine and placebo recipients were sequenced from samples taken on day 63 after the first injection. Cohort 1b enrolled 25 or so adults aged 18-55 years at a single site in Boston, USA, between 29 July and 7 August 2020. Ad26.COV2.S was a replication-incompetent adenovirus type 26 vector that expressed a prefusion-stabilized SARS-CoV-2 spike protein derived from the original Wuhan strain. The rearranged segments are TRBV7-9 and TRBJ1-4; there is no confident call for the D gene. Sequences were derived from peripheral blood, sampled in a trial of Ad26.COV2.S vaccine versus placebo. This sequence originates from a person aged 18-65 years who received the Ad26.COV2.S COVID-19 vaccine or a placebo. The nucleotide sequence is TGTGCCAGCAGCTTACGAGGGTATGAAAAACTGTTTTTT. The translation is CASSLRGYEKLFF. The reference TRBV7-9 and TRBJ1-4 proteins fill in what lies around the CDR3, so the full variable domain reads DTGVSQNPRHKITKRGQNVTFRCDPISEHNRLYWYRQTLGQGPEFLTYFQNEAQLEKSRLLSDRFSAERPKGSFSTLEIQRTEQGDSAMYLCASSLRGYEKLFFGSGTQLSVL.